Each of the 2 T cell receptor beta chains below was sequenced from the same sample in a study of shared clonotypes between healthy human individuals. Naive CD8 cells lacked CD45RO and underwent positive selection for CCR7, leaving out terminally differentiated effector memory CD45RA+ cells. Some clones are missing from TCRdb's copy, which holds only in-frame ones; the method was immunoSEQ multiplex PCR. The repertoire holds 600,000 or so clones, with roughly 98% as singletons. The sample was naive CD8+ T cells sorted from blood. These TCRs come from a man aged 25 to 40 in good health.

The rearrangement uses TRBV7-8 and TRBJ1-5; D remains unclear. V dropped 3 bases and J dropped 5 bases, with 14 bases sitting between them. Germline V gene lookup returns CDR1 SGHVS and CDR2 FQNEAQ. The CDR3 runs 15 residues. In nucleotides, the CDR3 is TGTGCCAGCAGCTTCGGTCCCTACCCGGATCAGCCCCAGCATTTT. Protein product: CASSFGPYPDQPQHF.

The V and J genes are TRBV10-3 and TRBJ1-3, with D tentatively TRBD1 (5 bases). Trimming took 3 bases from V and 4 from J, leaving 16 bases between them. The CDR3 sequence is 16 residues long. The V gene's germline CDR1 is ENHRY and CDR2 SYGVKD. In DNA, the CDR3 is TGTGCCATCAGTGATTGGGAGGGACTGAAAGGAAACACCATATATTTT. This sequence encodes CAISDWEGLKGNTIYF.